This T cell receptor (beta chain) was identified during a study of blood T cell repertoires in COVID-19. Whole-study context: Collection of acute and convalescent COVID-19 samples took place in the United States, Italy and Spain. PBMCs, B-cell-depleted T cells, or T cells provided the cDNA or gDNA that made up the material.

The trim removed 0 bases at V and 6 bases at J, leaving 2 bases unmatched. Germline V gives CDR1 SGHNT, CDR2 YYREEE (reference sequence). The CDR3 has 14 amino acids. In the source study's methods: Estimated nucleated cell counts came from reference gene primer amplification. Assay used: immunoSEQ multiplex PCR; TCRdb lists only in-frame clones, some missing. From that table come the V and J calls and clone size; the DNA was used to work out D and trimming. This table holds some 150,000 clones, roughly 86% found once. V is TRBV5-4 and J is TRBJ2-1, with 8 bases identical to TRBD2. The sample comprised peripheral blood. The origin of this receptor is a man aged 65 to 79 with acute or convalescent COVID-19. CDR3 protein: CASSLELAANEQFF. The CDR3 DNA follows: TGTGCCAGCAGCTTGGAACTAGCGGCCAATGAGCAGTTCTTC.